Each of the 22 T cell receptor beta chains below was sequenced from the same sample in a study of blood T cell repertoires in COVID-19 (dated by TCRdb to 2018 to 2020). The library was obtained by the immunoSEQ multiplex PCR assay. The immuneACCESS repertoire file appears here via TCRdb, limited to in-frame rearrangements. These files lack a portion of the clones; in checked studies, under half of the deficit traces to unresolved V genes, and the cause of the others is not known. The sample has approximately 180,000 clones on record, about 91% of them singletons. 2% to 2.5% of the sample belongs to the ten largest clones. The sequencing input was PBMCs or T cells enriched from blood (not recorded which). The receptors were sampled from a woman in her thirties or forties with acute COVID-19.

The CDR3 coding sequence is TGTGCCAGCAGCTCCCGACAGACCCCAGAGACCCAGTACTTC. It is translated as CASSSRQTPETQYF. This chain uses TRBV5-4 with TRBJ2-5; perhaps TRBD1 as D (5 bases). Trimming pared 3 bases from V and 4 bases from J, leaving 13 bases between. CDR3 length: 14 amino acids. Germline loops: CDR1 SGHNT, CDR2 YYREEE (reference sequence).

This clone was seen only once. The chain is built from TRBV9 and TRBJ2-5; D not certain. The CDR3 is made up of 14 amino acids. V was shortened by 4 bases and J by 2 bases, with 12 bases between the two germline ends. The germline gives CDR1 SGDLS, CDR2 YYNGEE. The CDR3 region is CASSPRGVQETQYF. As DNA, the CDR3 is TGTGCCAGCAGCCCCCGAGGAGTACAAGAGACCCAGTACTTC.

This chain joins TRBV5-4 and TRBJ2-7; 9 positions agree with TRBD1. Germline V lookup: CDR1 SGHNT, CDR2 YYREEE (reference sequence). This CDR3 has 15 residues. The junction had 8 bases not matched to a gene; V was cut back by 2 bases and J by 5 bases. CDR3 residues: CASSFPGTGHDEQYF. DNA for the CDR3: TGTGCCAGCAGCTTTCCCGGGACAGGGCACGACGAGCAGTACTTC. Full variable domain (missing parts from reference TRBV5-4 and TRBJ2-7): ETGVTQSPTHLIKTRGQQVTLRCSSQSGHNTVSWYQQALGQGPQFIFQYYREEENGRGNFPPRFSGLQFPNYSSELNVNALELDDSALYLCASSFPGTGHDEQYFGPGTRLTVT.

The J gene is TRBJ2-7, the V gene TRBV6-2 or TRBV6-3; the match to TRBD1 covers 8 bases. The CDR3 loop spans 15 amino acids. The V gene end was trimmed by 3 bases and the J gene end by 5 bases; junction bases not matched to a gene: 9. The germline V gene encodes CDR1 MNHEY and CDR2 SVGEGT. CDR3 coding DNA: TGTGCCAGCAGTTATACCGGACAGGGTCGTCACGAGCAGTACTTC. This encodes CASSYTGQGRHEQYF.

V usage is TRBV18 and J usage is TRBJ1-3; 7 nucleotides align to TRBD1. The CDR3 extends over 16 amino acids. The ends lost 2 bases at V and 2 bases at J; junction bases unmatched: 6. From germline, CDR1 is KGHSH and CDR2 LQKENI. DNA of the CDR3: TGTGCCAGCTCACCATTAGACAGGGTCGCTGGAAACACCATATATTTT. It encodes CASSPLDRVAGNTIYF.

A single count supports this clone. The chain recombines TRBV12-3 or TRBV12-4 with TRBJ2-3, with a weak D call TRBD2 (6 bases). The length of the CDR3 is 13 residues. With 6 bases removed from V and 3 bases from J, the gap between germline ends came to 10 bases. The CDR3 nucleotides are TGTGCCAGCAGCGGGAGCAGTACAGATACGCAGTATTTT. Translating gives CASSGSSTDTQYF.

This chain's CDR3 is CASSAGTGDDEQYF. Written as DNA, the CDR3 is TGCGCCAGCAGCGCCGGGACAGGGGATGACGAGCAGTACTTC. The gene calls are TRBV5-1 and TRBJ2-7; 10 nucleotides match TRBD1. V shed 4 bases, J shed 5 bases, and the junction held 6 bases outside the gene matches. This CDR3 is 14 amino acids long. Germline values: CDR1 SGHRS, CDR2 YFSETQ.

V is TRBV2 and J is TRBJ2-1, with D perhaps TRBD1 (5 bases). The CDR3 is 16 residues long. CDR1 SNHLY and CDR2 FYNNEI come from the germline V gene. Trimming removed 2 bases at V and 5 bases at J, with 16 bases between. CDR3 in DNA: TGTGCCAGCAGTGAAATTCTGCAGGGTTTAGACAATGAGCAGTTCTTC. Amino acid sequence: CASSEILQGLDNEQFF.

The rearrangement joins TRBV18 to TRBJ2-2; 12 nucleotides match TRBD1. The CDR3 length is 19 residues. Losses at the gene ends were 1 base for V and 3 bases for J; bases not matched to a gene: 9. CDR1 is KGHSH, CDR2 LQKENI, per germline. CDR3 protein: CASSPLQGTGGRDTGELFF. CDR3 sequence (DNA): TGTGCCAGCTCACCACTTCAGGGGACAGGGGGCCGGGACACCGGGGAGCTGTTTTTT.

The chain carries TRBV4-1 and TRBJ2-3; TRBD2 matches 10 bases. Germline assignment: CDR1 MGHRA and CDR2 YSYEKL. The V gene end was trimmed by 0 bases and the J gene end by 0 bases; junction bases not matched to a gene: 9. The CDR3 is 19 residues long. The CDR3 is CASSQDHGLADSSTDTQYF. The CDR3 coding sequence is TGCGCCAGCAGCCAAGACCATGGACTAGCGGACTCTAGCACAGATACGCAGTATTTT.

This clone was observed a few times. DNA for the CDR3: TGCAGCGTTGTCCTGCAGGGGATGAACACTGAAGCTTTCTTT. Translating gives CSVVLQGMNTEAFF. The chain has TRBV29-1 and TRBJ1-1; D is possibly TRBD1 (6 bases). This CDR3 contains 14 residues. V was cut by 4 bases and J by 0 bases, with 12 bases left in between. Germline V gene lookup returns CDR1 SQVTM and CDR2 ANQGSEA.

V usage is TRBV27 and J usage is TRBJ2-7; TRBD1 matches at 9 bases. Germline CDR1 and CDR2: MNHEY and SMNVEV (reference sequence). J was trimmed by 5 bases and V by 4 bases; bases with no gene match: 9. CDR3 length: 15 residues. CDR3 loop: CASSSPGQGFHEQYF. CDR3 bases: TGTGCCAGCAGTTCACCGGGACAGGGCTTCCACGAGCAGTACTTC.

This rearrangement joins TRBV7-6 to TRBJ2-7, with 7 bases identical to TRBD2. Trimming removed 2 bases from V and 2 bases from J; junction bases left unmatched: 6. CDR1 is SGHVS and CDR2 is FNYEAQ in the germline V gene. The CDR3 length is 15 residues. The CDR3 reads CASSLQASGPYEQYF. CDR3 nucleotides: TGTGCCAGCAGCTTACAGGCTAGCGGACCCTACGAGCAGTACTTC.

In this sample, this clone turned up a few times. CDR3 loop: CASSPGAGANVLTF. The CDR3 coding sequence is TGTGCCAGCAGTCCCGGGGCTGGGGCCAACGTCCTGACTTTC. This chain connects TRBV6-4 to TRBJ2-6, with D maybe TRBD2 (5 bases). This CDR3 is 14 amino acids long. Germline CDR1 is MRHNA and CDR2 is SNTAGT. Between the trimmed V and J ends, which lost 5 bases and 2 bases, there was a span of 7 bases.

This chain uses TRBV28 with TRBJ2-1; 16 bases match TRBD2. Germline-derived CDR1 and CDR2 are MDHEN and SYDVKM. V was pared by 5 bases and J by 6 bases, with 13 bases of the junction left unmatched. The CDR3 is 19 amino acids. CDR3 nucleotide sequence: TGTGCCAGCAGTCCGAACCTCGGGACTAGCGGGGGGGTTGGCAATGAGCAGTTCTTC. It translates to CASSPNLGTSGGVGNEQFF.

The chain employs TRBV28 and TRBJ1-2, with 7 bases lining up with TRBD1. Germline CDR1 is MDHEN and CDR2 is SYDVKM. With V trimmed by 2 bases and J by 8 bases, 5 bases remained unmatched. This CDR3 has 13 amino acids. CDR3 sequence: CASSLLGQKGYTF. CDR3 coding DNA: TGTGCCAGCAGTTTACTGGGACAGAAGGGCTACACCTTC.

V and J are TRBV3-1 (or the pseudogene TRBV3-2) and TRBJ2-3; D gene uncertain. The CDR3 spans 13 residues. V lost 0 bases, J lost 2 bases, and 3 bases lay in between. Germline-derived CDR1 and CDR2 are LGHDT and YNNKEL (reference sequence). CDR3 in DNA: TGTGCCAGCAGCCAAGATAACACAGATACGCAGTATTTT. It translates to CASSQDNTDTQYF.

The chain couples TRBV11-2 to TRBJ1-3; a possible D gene is TRBD1 (5 bases). The length of the CDR3 is 13 residues. Trimming removed 5 bases from V and 4 bases from J, with 9 bases in between. CDR1 and CDR2 from the germline V gene are SGHAT and FQNNGV. The CDR3 DNA reads TGTGCCAGCAGCCTCCAGGGAGGAAACACCATATATTTT. This gives the protein CASSLQGGNTIYF.

The chain joins TRBV3-1 (or the pseudogene TRBV3-2) to TRBJ1-4, with 8 bases fitting TRBD1. The germline V gene encodes CDR1 LGHDT and CDR2 YNNKEL (reference sequence). J lost 6 bases, V lost 1 base, and 7 bases had no gene match. The CDR3 runs to 16 residues. CDR3 region: CASSQVSRQGYEKLFF. In DNA form, the CDR3 reads TGTGCCAGCAGCCAAGTCAGTAGACAGGGGTATGAAAAACTGTTTTTT.

This sequence joins TRBV29-1 and TRBJ2-7; 9 bases are a match to TRBD1. This CDR3 region has 13 residues. Germline CDR1 is SQVTM and CDR2 is ANQGSEA. With V trimmed by 6 bases and J by 1 base, 4 bases remained unmatched. CDR3 amino acids: CSVLDRGSYEQYF. In DNA, the CDR3 is TGCAGCGTGCTCGACAGGGGGTCCTACGAGCAGTACTTC.

The chain recombines TRBV30 with TRBJ1-1; TRBD1 aligns across 9 bases. Per germline, CDR1 GTSNPN and CDR2 SVGIG (reference sequence). This CDR3 is 14 amino acids long. V shed 4 bases and J 1 base; nucleotides not matched to a gene: 4. CDR3 nucleotides: TGTGCCTGGATAGGGGACAGGGCGAACACTGAAGCTTTCTTT. Translation gives CAWIGDRANTEAFF.

The rearrangement joins TRBV5-4 to TRBJ1-4, with no clear D. The germline V and J ends were trimmed by 0 bases and 0 bases, with 6 bases remaining between them. CDR3 length: 15 amino acids. The germline CDR1 and CDR2 sequences are SGHNT and YYREEE (reference sequence). In DNA, the CDR3 is TGTGCCAGCAGCTTGGACGGTGCAACTAATGAAAAACTGTTTTTT. This codes for CASSLDGATNEKLFF. Full variable domain (remainder filled in from reference TRBV5-4 and TRBJ1-4): ETGVTQSPTHLIKTRGQQVTLRCSSQSGHNTVSWYQQALGQGPQFIFQYYREEENGRGNFPPRFSGLQFPNYSSELNVNALELDDSALYLCASSLDGATNEKLFFGSGTQLSVL.